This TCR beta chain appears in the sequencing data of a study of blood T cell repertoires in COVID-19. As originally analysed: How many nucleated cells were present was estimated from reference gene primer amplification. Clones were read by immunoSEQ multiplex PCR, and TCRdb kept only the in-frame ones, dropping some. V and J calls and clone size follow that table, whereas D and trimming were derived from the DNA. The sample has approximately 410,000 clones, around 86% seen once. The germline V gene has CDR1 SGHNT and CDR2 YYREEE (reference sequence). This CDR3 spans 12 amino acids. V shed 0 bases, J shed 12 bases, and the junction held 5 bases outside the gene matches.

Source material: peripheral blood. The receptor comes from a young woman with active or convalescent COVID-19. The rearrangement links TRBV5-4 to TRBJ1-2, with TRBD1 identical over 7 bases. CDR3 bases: TGTGCCAGCAGCTTGGTGTCAGGGGGAGACACCTTC. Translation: CASSLVSGGDTF.